This T cell receptor (beta chain) emerged from a study of T cell responses to AZD1222 COVID-19 vaccine. Study context: Pooling was applied to second doses at about 4 or about 12 weeks.

Points on this clone: What it binds is not known.

TCRdb's copy holds only in-frame clones and misses some; the assay was immunoSEQ multiplex PCR. Seen here are 120,000 or so clones, roughly 90% observed once, and the top ten hold 1.6%. The CDR3 sequence is 15 residues long. The V and J ends lost 3 bases and 2 bases respectively, with 15 bases between them. Germline V CDR1 and CDR2: SGHNT, YYREEE (reference sequence). Study-wide points: Elevations in Spike-specific TCR breadth and depth followed administration of two AZD1222 doses. Mapped onto spike, vaccine-associated CD4 TCRs spanned it and were dominant at 160-218 and 743-854. White British donors predominated, females outnumbered males, and clonal diversity was possibly underestimated.

The sample was peripheral blood, taken on day 0 of AZD1222 vaccination. The chain couples TRBV5-4 to TRBJ2-7; D is perhaps TRBD1 or TRBD2 (5 bases each). The receptor's source is an adult in good health. The CDR3 coding sequence is TGTGCCAGCAGCTCGCCCGGGACGGACACCTACGAGCAGTACTTC. Its protein is CASSSPGTDTYEQYF.